Listed below are T cell receptor beta chains from one sample, sequenced in a study of graft-versus-host responses after intestinal transplantation. Their antigens remain unidentified. TCRdb's table, derived via immunoSEQ multiplex PCR, lists solely in-frame clones and lacks some. The repertoire holds about 96,000 clones, with more than 85% as singletons. Sequenced material: unstimulated CD4+ T cells sorted from spleen or lymph node cells, taken before intestinal transplant. The receptors shown here come from a human donor who received an intestinal transplant. The CDR3 runs from the conserved cysteine through the conserved F or W. The D gene is left open where the match is weak. Clone size is shown for a subset of rows, as once, few, many or a class of expanded clone.

-	-	TRBV4-2	TRBJ2-7	CASSQASGDYEQYF	TGTGCCAGCAGCCAAGCTTCGGGGGACTACGAGCAGTACTTC
TRBD2	few	TRBV5-1	TRBJ2-7	CASSTTRGVSYEQYF	TGCGCCAGCTCAACGACGCGGGGGGTTTCCTACGAGCAGTACTTC
-	-	TRBV7-9	TRBJ1-4	CASSLAAGEHEKLFF	TGTGCCAGCAGCTTAGCTGCAGGGGAGCACGAAAAACTGTTTTTT
TRBD1	once	TRBV5-4	TRBJ2-3	CASSWDRTTDTQYF	TGTGCCAGCAGCTGGGACAGGACCACAGATACGCAGTATTTT
TRBD1	-	TRBV4-1	TRBJ1-5	CASSQYFQGARGNQPQHF	TGCGCCAGCAGCCAATACTTTCAGGGGGCGAGGGGCAATCAGCCCCAGCATTTT
-	-	TRBV2	TRBJ1-2	CASSVPGGAIYGYTF	TGTGCCAGCAGTGTTCCGGGAGGGGCGATCTATGGCTACACCTTC
-	-	TRBV5-1	TRBJ1-2	CASSLGGPGYTF	TGCGCCAGCAGCTTGGGCGGTCCCGGCTACACCTTC
-	-	TRBV5-5	TRBJ2-7	CASSPPFDEQYF	TGTGCCAGCAGCCCCCCTTTTGACGAGCAGTACTTC
-	few	TRBV4-1	TRBJ1-4	CASSQSPRRATNEKLFF	TGCGCCAGCAGCCAAAGCCCCAGGCGTGCAACTAATGAAAAACTGTTTTTT
-	-	TRBV4-1	TRBJ2-5	CASSHALRGRQETQYF	TGCGCCAGCAGCCACGCTTTGCGAGGGCGGCAAGAGACCCAGTACTTC
TRBD2	-	TRBV5-1	TRBJ2-3	CASSSLAGVADTQYF	TGCGCCAGCAGCTCACTAGCGGGGGTGGCAGATACGCAGTATTTT
TRBD2	-	TRBV2	TRBJ2-3	CASSPIAGLGADTQYF	TGTGCCAGCAGCCCGATAGCGGGATTGGGGGCAGATACGCAGTATTTT
-	-	TRBV19	TRBJ2-3	CASSPYTSTDTQYF	TGTGCCAGTAGTCCCTATACTAGCACAGATACGCAGTATTTT
TRBD2	-	TRBV5-4	TRBJ2-5	CASNGWSGSPETQYF	TGTGCCAGCAACGGGTGGAGCGGGAGCCCGGAGACCCAGTACTTC
TRBD2	-	TRBV5-1	TRBJ2-1	CASRWTSGSYNEQFF	TGCGCCAGCAGGTGGACTAGCGGTTCCTACAATGAGCAGTTCTTC
TRBD1	-	TRBV14	TRBJ2-6	CASSPIQGATGANVLTF	TGTGCCAGCAGCCCAATACAGGGGGCGACTGGGGCCAACGTCCTGACTTTC
-	-	TRBV30	TRBJ2-2	CAWSVQNTGELFF	TGTGCCTGGAGTGTACAGAACACCGGGGAGCTGTTTTTT
TRBD2	-	TRBV27	TRBJ2-5	CASSLWGSGETQYF	TGTGCCAGCAGTTTATGGGGTAGCGGGGAGACCCAGTACTTC
TRBD1	-	TRBV5-1	TRBJ2-7	CASSFYRGLYEQYF	TGCGCCAGCAGCTTTTACAGGGGCCTCTACGAGCAGTACTTC
-	-	TRBV28	TRBJ2-5	CASSATGKETQYF	TGTGCCAGCAGTGCTACAGGGAAAGAGACCCAGTACTTC
-	-	TRBV6-1	TRBJ1-2	CASYNVNYGYTF	TGTGCCAGCTACAACGTTAACTATGGCTACACCTTC
-	once	TRBV5-1	TRBJ2-1	CASSSLFRSSYNEQFF	TGCGCCAGCAGCTCCCTTTTTAGGAGCTCCTACAATGAGCAGTTCTTC
-	-	TRBV19	TRBJ1-5	CASSVRGSGDQPQHF	TGTGCCAGTAGTGTCAGGGGTTCGGGTGATCAGCCCCAGCATTTT
-	-	TRBV5-4	TRBJ2-5	CASSLRGFGEQETQYF	TGTGCCAGCAGCTTGAGAGGCTTTGGTGAGCAAGAGACCCAGTACTTC
-	-	TRBV19	TRBJ1-1	CASSMAPYRQSTEAFF	TGTGCCAGTAGTATGGCCCCGTACAGGCAGTCCACTGAAGCTTTCTTT
-	-	TRBV4-2	TRBJ1-2	CASSGWGGGGHSYGYTF	TGTGCCAGCAGCGGATGGGGGGGCGGAGGGCATAGCTATGGCTACACCTTC
TRBD1	-	TRBV5-1	TRBJ2-5	CASSLGPATGEETQYF	TGCGCCAGCAGCTTGGGTCCCGCGACAGGGGAAGAGACCCAGTACTTC
-	-	TRBV27	TRBJ1-5	CASRNQGSGNQPQHF	TGTGCCAGCAGGAATCAGGGGTCGGGCAATCAGCCCCAGCATTTT
TRBD1	-	TRBV28	TRBJ1-6	CASVPGGYNSPLHF	TGTGCCAGCGTCCCAGGGGGCTATAATTCACCCCTCCACTTT
-	-	TRBV5-1	TRBJ2-5	CASSLESQETQYF	TGCGCCAGCAGCTTGGAGAGTCAAGAGACCCAGTACTTC
-	-	TRBV11-3	TRBJ1-2	CASSLHGGYGYTF	TGTGCCAGCAGCTTACACGGCGGGTATGGCTACACCTTC
TRBD1	-	TRBV7-9	TRBJ1-2	CASSLTGGGYTF	TGTGCCAGCAGCTTAACAGGGGGCGGCTACACCTTC
TRBD1	-	TRBV28	TRBJ2-3	CASSFPPTGVVTDTQYF	TGTGCCAGCAGTTTCCCTCCTACAGGGGTAGTCACAGATACGCAGTATTTT
TRBD1	-	TRBV9	TRBJ2-1	CASSPRGGDRGQNEQFF	TGTGCCAGCAGCCCAAGAGGGGGGGACAGGGGGCAAAATGAGCAGTTCTTC
-	once	TRBV6-1	TRBJ1-5	CASSGGQRPYSNQPQHF	TGTGCCAGCAGTGGAGGACAGCGACCTTATAGCAATCAGCCCCAGCATTTT
TRBD2	-	TRBV28	TRBJ2-1	CASRSLAGGLYNEQFF	TGTGCCAGCAGGTCTCTAGCGGGAGGGCTCTACAATGAGCAGTTCTTC
-	-	TRBV20-1	TRBJ2-1	CSARIVEEQFF	TGCAGTGCCCGAATAGTCGAGGAGCAGTTCTTC
-	-	TRBV5-1	TRBJ2-1	CASRGLGQEGNEQFF	TGCGCCAGCAGAGGATTAGGGCAGGAGGGAAATGAGCAGTTCTTC
-	-	TRBV7-2	TRBJ1-1	CASSLSGNTEAFF	TGTGCCAGCAGCTTATCCGGGAACACTGAAGCTTTCTTT
TRBD1	-	TRBV6-5	TRBJ2-7	CASRTGVQAYEQYF	TGTGCCAGCCGTACAGGGGTCCAAGCCTACGAGCAGTACTTC
TRBD1	-	TRBV9	TRBJ2-5	CASSTRTGIETQYF	TGTGCCAGCAGCACTCGGACAGGTATAGAGACCCAGTACTTC
TRBD2	-	TRBV7-9	TRBJ2-1	CASRQLARYNEQFF	TGTGCCAGCAGACAACTAGCGCGCTACAATGAGCAGTTCTTC
TRBD1	-	TRBV2	TRBJ1-5	CASSVITGGYSNQPQHF	TGTGCCAGCAGTGTTATTACAGGGGGCTATAGCAATCAGCCCCAGCATTTT
-	-	TRBV11-2	TRBJ2-7	CASSFPHLVGQYF	TGTGCCAGCAGCTTTCCCCACCTGGTCGGGCAGTACTTC
-	few	TRBV27	TRBJ2-3	CASSPYSTDTQYF	TGTGCCAGCAGTCCCTATAGCACAGATACGCAGTATTTT
-	-	TRBV6-1	TRBJ2-2	CASSRSGITGELFF	TGTGCCAGCAGCAGGAGCGGAATAACCGGGGAGCTGTTTTTT
TRBD2	-	TRBV4-1	TRBJ2-4	CASSQEVGTSGAELAKNIQYF	TGCGCCAGCAGCCAAGAAGTCGGGACTAGCGGAGCCGAACTAGCCAAAAACATTCAGTACTTC
-	-	TRBV11-2	TRBJ2-1	CASSLDRGGGYNEQFF	TGTGCCAGCAGCTTAGATAGGGGGGGCGGTTACAATGAGCAGTTCTTC
-	-	TRBV5-1	TRBJ1-1	CASSLVSTGIAFF	TGCGCCAGCAGCTTGGTTAGCACAGGTATCGCTTTCTTT
TRBD2	-	TRBV7-8	TRBJ2-5	CASSFARELAGEQETQYF	TGTGCCAGCAGCTTCGCGAGGGAGCTAGCGGGGGAACAAGAGACCCAGTACTTC
TRBD1	once	TRBV5-1	TRBJ1-1	CASSDPGQVNTEAFF	TGCGCCAGCAGCGACCCGGGACAGGTGAACACTGAAGCTTTCTTT
-	-	TRBV6-5	TRBJ2-5	CASSLGETQYF	TGTGCCAGCAGCCTCGGGGAGACCCAGTACTTC
TRBD2	-	TRBV29-1	TRBJ2-5	CSVEMGLVQETQYF	TGCAGCGTTGAGATGGGACTAGTGCAAGAGACCCAGTACTTC